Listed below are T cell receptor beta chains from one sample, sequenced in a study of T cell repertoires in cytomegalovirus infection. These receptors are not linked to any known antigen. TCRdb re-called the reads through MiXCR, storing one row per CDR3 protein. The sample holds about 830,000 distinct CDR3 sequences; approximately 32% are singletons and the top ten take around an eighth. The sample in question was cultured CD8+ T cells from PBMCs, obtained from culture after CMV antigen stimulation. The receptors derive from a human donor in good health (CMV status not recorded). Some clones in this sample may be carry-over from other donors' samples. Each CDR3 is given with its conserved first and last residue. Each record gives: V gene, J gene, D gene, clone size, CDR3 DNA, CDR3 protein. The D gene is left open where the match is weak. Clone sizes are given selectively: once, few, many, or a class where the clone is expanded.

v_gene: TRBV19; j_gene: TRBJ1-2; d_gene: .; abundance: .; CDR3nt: TGTGCCAGTAGTCCGTCCAGAGATTCTAACTATGGCTACACCTTC; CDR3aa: CASSPSRDSNYGYTF
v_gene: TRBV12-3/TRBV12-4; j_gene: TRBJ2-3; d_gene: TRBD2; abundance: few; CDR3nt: TGTGCCAGCAGTTTTATTCTAGCGGGGGGAACCGGAATTTTAGGAGATACGCAGTATTTT; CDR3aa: CASSFILAGGTGILGDTQYF
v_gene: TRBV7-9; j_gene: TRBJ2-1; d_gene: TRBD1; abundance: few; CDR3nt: TGTGCCAGCAGACGGGACAGCTGGGAGCAGTTCTTC; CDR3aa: CASRRDSWEQFF
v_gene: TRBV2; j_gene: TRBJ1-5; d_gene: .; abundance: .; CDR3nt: TGTGCCAGCAGTGGTTCCGTCAGAGGTGGCAATCAGCCCCAGCATTTT; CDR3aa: CASSGSVRGGNQPQHF
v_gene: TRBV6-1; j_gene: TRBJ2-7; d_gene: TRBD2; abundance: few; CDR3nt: TGTGCCAGCAGTGATAGCGGGGGGGCCCACGAGCAGTACTTC; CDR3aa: CASSDSGGAHEQYF
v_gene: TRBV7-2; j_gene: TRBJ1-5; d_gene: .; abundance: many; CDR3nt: TGTGCCAGCAGCCCGCGGGGAGGGCTCAATCAGCCCCAGCATTTT; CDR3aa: CASSPRGGLNQPQHF
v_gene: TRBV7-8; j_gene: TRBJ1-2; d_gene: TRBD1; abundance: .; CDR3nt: TGTGCCAGCAGCTTAGGATCAGGGGGCGACTATGGCTACACCTTC; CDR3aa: CASSLGSGGDYGYTF
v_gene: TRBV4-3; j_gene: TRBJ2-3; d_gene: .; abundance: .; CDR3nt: TGCGCCAGCAGCCAAGTAGTGAACCCCGATGGGGATACGCAGTATTTT; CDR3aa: CASSQVVNPDGDTQYF
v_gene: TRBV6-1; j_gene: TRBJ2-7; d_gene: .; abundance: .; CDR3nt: TGTGCCAGCAGTGAACTCGGACTGCCTAAGTACGAGCAGTACTTC; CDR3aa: CASSELGLPKYEQYF
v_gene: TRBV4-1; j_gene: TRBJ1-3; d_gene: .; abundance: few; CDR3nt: TGCGCCAGCAGCCAAGATAAGGGCTCTGGAAACACCATATATTTT; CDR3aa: CASSQDKGSGNTIYF
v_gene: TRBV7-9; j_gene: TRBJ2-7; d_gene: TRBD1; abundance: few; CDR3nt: TGTGCCAGCAGCTTTGGAGTGGACAGGGACTACGAGCAGTACTTC; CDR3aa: CASSFGVDRDYEQYF
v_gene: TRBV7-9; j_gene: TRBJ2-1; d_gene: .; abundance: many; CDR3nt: TGTGCCAGCACCCCAAGGGGGGGCAATGAGCAGTTCTTC; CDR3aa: CASTPRGGNEQFF
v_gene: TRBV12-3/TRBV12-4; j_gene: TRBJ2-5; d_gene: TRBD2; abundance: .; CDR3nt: TGTGCCAGCAGTCCGCCCCTAGCGGGGGCTAGCGAGACCCAGTACTTC; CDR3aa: CASSPPLAGASETQYF